This T cell receptor (beta chain) comes out of a study of T cell changes during pregnancy in multiple sclerosis. After removal of 3 bases from V and 8 bases from J, the junction contained 13 bases not matched to a gene. There are 16 residues in the CDR3. Germline CDR1 and CDR2: SGDLS and YYNGEE. The repertoire was sequenced with immunoSEQ multiplex PCR; TCRdb's copy has only in-frame clones and lacks some. The profile shows more than 15,000 clones, nearly 90% of them singletons. V usage is TRBV9 and J usage is TRBJ2-3, with 9 positions matching TRBD2. The clonotype was recovered from a female donor in good health, enrolled as a control in a pregnancy study. The source material was CD8+ T cells from peripheral blood mononuclear cells, sampled in the second trimester of pregnancy. CDR3 sequence (DNA): TGTGCCAGCAGCGCAGGGACTGGCGGGGGGGCGACTACGCAGTATTTT. As protein: CASSAGTGGGATTQYF.